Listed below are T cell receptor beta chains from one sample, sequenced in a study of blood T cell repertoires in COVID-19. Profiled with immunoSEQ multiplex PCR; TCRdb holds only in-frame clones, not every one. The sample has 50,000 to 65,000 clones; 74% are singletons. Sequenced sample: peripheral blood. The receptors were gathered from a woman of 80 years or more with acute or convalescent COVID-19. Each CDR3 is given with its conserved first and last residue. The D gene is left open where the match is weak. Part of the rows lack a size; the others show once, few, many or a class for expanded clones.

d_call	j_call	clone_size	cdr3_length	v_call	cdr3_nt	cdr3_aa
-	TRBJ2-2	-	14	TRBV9	TGTGCCAGCAGCCCCTCAGGGGTGCCCGGGGAGCTGTTTTTT	CASSPSGVPGELFF
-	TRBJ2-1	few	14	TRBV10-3	-	CAISESVGQGAGFF
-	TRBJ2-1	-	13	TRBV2	TGTGCCAGCCAGGGGAGCTCCTACAATGAGCAGTTCTTC	CASQGSSYNEQFF
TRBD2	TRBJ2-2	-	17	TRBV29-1	TGCAGCGTTGAAGGACCCACTAGCGGACCGAACACCGGGGAGCTGTTTTTT	CSVEGPTSGPNTGELFF
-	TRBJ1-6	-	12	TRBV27	TGTGCCAGCAGCTTCCGGGGGGACCCCCTCCACTTT	CASSFRGDPLHF
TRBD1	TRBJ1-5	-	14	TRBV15	TGTGCCACCAGCATCGGGACAGGGGACCAGCCCCAGCATTTT	CATSIGTGDQPQHF
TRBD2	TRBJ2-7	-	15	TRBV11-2	TGTGCCAGCAGCTCGCAAGCCGGGACTAGCTACGAGCAGTACTTC	CASSSQAGTSYEQYF
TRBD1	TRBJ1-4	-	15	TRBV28	TGTGCCAGCAGTTTATCCGGGACAGGTGAAGAAAAACTGTTTTTT	CASSLSGTGEEKLFF
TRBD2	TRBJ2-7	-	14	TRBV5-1	TGCGCCAGCAGCCCCGGGGGGGCCGTCTACGAGCAGTACTTC	CASSPGGAVYEQYF
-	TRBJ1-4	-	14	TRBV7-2	TGTGCCAGCAGCCCAGACATGGGGGGGGAAAAACTGTTTTTT	CASSPDMGGEKLFF
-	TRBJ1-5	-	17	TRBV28	TGTGCCAGCAGATTCCCGACAGGTGGGCCTAGCAATCAGCCCCAGCATTTT	CASRFPTGGPSNQPQHF
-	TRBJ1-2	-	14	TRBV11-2	TGTGCCAGCAGCTTAGAGGGCAACAACTATGGCTACACCTTC	CASSLEGNNYGYTF
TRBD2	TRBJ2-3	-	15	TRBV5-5	TGTGCCAGCAGCTCCTTCGGGAGGGTAACAGATACGCAGTATTTT	CASSSFGRVTDTQYF
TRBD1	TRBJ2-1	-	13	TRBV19	TGTGCCAGTATGGGGACAGGGTTCAATGAGCAGTTCTTC	CASMGTGFNEQFF
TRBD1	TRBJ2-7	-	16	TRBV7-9	TGTGCCAGCAGCTCTTCATTCGGGACAGGGTACTACGAGCAGTACTTC	CASSSSFGTGYYEQYF
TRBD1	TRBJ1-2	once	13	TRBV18	TGTGCCAGCTCGACAGGGGCTAACTATGGCTACACCTTC	CASSTGANYGYTF
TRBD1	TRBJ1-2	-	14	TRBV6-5	TGTGCCAGCAGTCGAAGGACAGGACTCTATGGCTACACCTTC	CASSRRTGLYGYTF
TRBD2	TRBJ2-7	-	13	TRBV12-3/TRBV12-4	TGTGCCAGCAAGCTAGCGGGAGAGCACGAGCAGTACTTC	CASKLAGEHEQYF
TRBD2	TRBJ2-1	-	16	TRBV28	TGTGCCAGCAGCCAAAGGGGACTAGCGGGAGCAAATGAGCAGTTCTTC	CASSQRGLAGANEQFF
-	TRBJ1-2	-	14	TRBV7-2	TGTGCCAGCAGCTTAGACGCCGGAGACTATGGCTACACCTTC	CASSLDAGDYGYTF
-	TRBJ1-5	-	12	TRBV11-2	TGTGCCAGCAGCGAAGGGAGGGCGCCCCAGCATTTT	CASSEGRAPQHF
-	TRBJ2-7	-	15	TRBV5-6	TGTGCCAGCAGCTTGGTTGGCAGGGGCCTATACGAGCAGTACTTC	CASSLVGRGLYEQYF
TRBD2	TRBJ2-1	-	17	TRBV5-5	TGTGCCAGCAGCCCTCGGACTAGCGGGAGGGCCGGGGATGAGCAGTTCTTC	CASSPRTSGRAGDEQFF
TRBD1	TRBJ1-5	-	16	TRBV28	TGTGCCAGCAGTTCCAGGGACAGGGGAGACAATCAGCCCCAGCATTTT	CASSSRDRGDNQPQHF
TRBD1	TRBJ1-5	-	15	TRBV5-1	TGCGCCAGCAGCGCGACAGGGGGCAGCAATCAGCCCCAGCATTTT	CASSATGGSNQPQHF
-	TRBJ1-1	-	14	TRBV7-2	TGTGCCAGCAGCTTGCAGACAGAATCCACTGAAGCTTTCTTT	CASSLQTESTEAFF
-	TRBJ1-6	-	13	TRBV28	TGTGCCAGCAGTTCTAGGGGAAGGACACCCCTCCACTTT	CASSSRGRTPLHF
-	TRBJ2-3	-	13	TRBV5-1	TGCGCCAGCAGCTTGGATTACACAGATACGCAGTATTTT	CASSLDYTDTQYF
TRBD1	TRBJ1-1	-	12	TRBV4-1	TGCGCCAGCGCGCCGTGGGACAGGCCGGCTTTCTTT	CASAPWDRPAFF